This TCR beta chain was identified during a study of blood T cell repertoires in COVID-19. Study-wide background: COVID-19 samples collected from the United States, Italy and Spain covered acute and convalescent phases.

Participants spanned ages about 18 to 90 years and resided in fewer than 30 US areas. V lost 4 bases to trimming and J lost 5 bases; unmatched junction nucleotides: 5. Looked up from germline, CDR1 is SGHRS and CDR2 is YFSETQ. The CDR3 has 15 residues. The assay was immunoSEQ multiplex PCR, and TCRdb's table has in-frame clones only and misses some. The sample has around 200,000 clones; around 85% are singletons. The sample taken for sequencing was PBMCs or T cells enriched from blood (not recorded which). J is TRBJ1-6 and V is TRBV5-1; 8 bases are shared with TRBD1. This TCR was recovered from a woman in her 30s who had recovered from COVID-19. The CDR3 region is CASSVATGDNSPLHF. CDR3 nucleotide sequence: TGCGCCAGCAGCGTTGCGACAGGGGATAATTCACCCCTCCACTTT.